The 14 T cell receptor beta chains below all came from one sample that was sequenced in a study of T cell responses to AZD1222 COVID-19 vaccine. The assay was immunoSEQ multiplex PCR, and TCRdb's table has in-frame clones only and misses some. This sample has approximately 180,000 clones, with around nine tenths found just once. This specimen consisted of peripheral blood, obtained 28 days after the second dose of the MenACWY control vaccine. Receptors were obtained from an adult who received the MenACWY meningococcal vaccine as a control.

The chain couples TRBV7-8 to TRBJ1-1, with a tentative D call TRBD1 (6 bases). This CDR3 comprises 15 residues. Germline CDR1 and CDR2: SGHVS and FQNEAQ. V lost 5 bases and J lost 4, with 17 bases in between. The CDR3 region has the DNA TGTGCCAGCAGCGTACTACAGGGACCCGGCACTGAAGCTTTCTTT. Translating gives CASSVLQGPGTEAFF.

A note on this clone: Germline is not matched at one junction end, which may reflect a read error. V gene TRBV7-7 combines with J gene TRBJ1-3; D perhaps matches TRBD1 (6 bases). Germline V gives CDR1 SSHAT, CDR2 FNYEAQ (reference sequence). CDR3 size: 15 residues. The DNA of the CDR3 is TGTGCTAGCAGCATAAACAGGGAAGCTGGAAACACCATATATTTT. Encoded protein: CASSINREAGNTIYF.

The CDR3 loop is CASSPTRGRGGEKLFF. DNA for the CDR3: TGTGCCAGCTCCCCAACCCGGGGGCGCGGGGGTGAAAAACTGTTTTTT. The chain links TRBV18 to TRBJ1-4, with D tentatively TRBD1 (6 bases). This CDR3 contains 16 residues. Per germline, CDR1 KGHSH and CDR2 LQKENI. Between the trimmed V and J ends, which lost 6 bases and 7 bases, there was a span of 21 bases.

The CDR3 sequence is CASSFLGRYTEAFF. The CDR3 DNA sequence: TGCGCCAGCAGCTTCTTAGGCAGGTACACTGAAGCTTTCTTT. The V and J genes are TRBV5-1 and TRBJ1-1; the D is unclear. The CDR3 is 14 amino acids. Germline V gene lookup returns CDR1 SGHRS and CDR2 YFSETQ. The ends were cut back, 2 bases at V and 3 bases at J, with 11 bases in the middle.

V gene TRBV30 combines with J gene TRBJ2-4, with a weak D call TRBD1 (7 bases). This CDR3 region has 13 residues. The germline V and J ends were trimmed by 0 bases and 8 bases, with 11 bases remaining between them. The germline CDR1 and CDR2 sequences are GTSNPN and SVGIG (reference sequence). CDR3 in amino acids: CAWSVDREDIQYF. CDR3 nucleotides: TGTGCCTGGAGTGTAGACAGGGAGGACATTCAGTACTTC.

The chain carries TRBV6-5 and TRBJ1-6; D unclear. The CDR3 sequence is 15 residues long. Trimming cost V 2 bases and J 7 bases, with 12 bases left between them. Germline lookup yields CDR1 MNHEY and CDR2 SVGAGI. CDR3 bases: TGTGCCAGCAGTTACCGGACCCGGTCGAATTCACCCCTCCACTTT. This translates into CASSYRTRSNSPLHF.

The J gene is TRBJ2-2, the V gene TRBV9; D not resolved. There are 16 residues in the CDR3. Trimming pared 0 bases from V and 0 bases from J, leaving 9 bases between. CDR1 is SGDLS and CDR2 is YYNGEE in the germline V gene. This CDR3 reads CASSVGGLANTGELFF. The CDR3 coding sequence is TGTGCCAGCAGCGTAGGAGGTCTCGCGAACACCGGGGAGCTGTTTTTT.

This clone showed up just once. The chain is built from TRBV6-5 and TRBJ1-4; a weak D match, TRBD1 (6 bases). V shed 7 bases and J shed 0 bases, with 9 bases lying between them. The CDR3 is 14 residues long. The V gene's germline CDR1 is MNHEY and CDR2 SVGAGI. CDR3 nucleotide sequence: TGTGCCAGCACCACAGGGCCAACTAATGAAAAACTGTTTTTT. It specifies CASTTGPTNEKLFF.

The gene calls are TRBV24-1 and TRBJ1-5, with TRBD1 matching over 7 bases. The V and J ends lost 7 bases and 4 bases, in that order; junction bases with no gene match: 3. The V gene's germline CDR1 is KGHDR and CDR2 SFDVKD. The CDR3 contains 13 residues. Here the CDR3 reads CATSPQGNQPQHF. CDR3 DNA sequence: TGTGCCACCAGCCCACAGGGGAATCAGCCCCAGCATTTT.

The rearrangement links TRBV13 to TRBJ2-3, with D perhaps being TRBD1 or TRBD2 (6 bases each). The CDR3 has 16 residues. Germline V gene sequence: CDR1 PRHDT, CDR2 FYEKMQ (reference sequence). Deletions cut 5 bases from V and 5 bases from J, with 20 bases between. The CDR3 loop is CASSLMTPRGGDTQYF. In DNA form, the CDR3 reads TGTGCCAGCAGCCTTATGACCCCCAGGGGAGGAGATACGCAGTATTTT.

V is TRBV5-1 and J is TRBJ2-2, with D perhaps matching TRBD1 (7 bases). Trimming left V 7 bases short and J 4 bases short, with 17 bases between. There are 15 residues in the CDR3. Germline V gene data show CDR1 as SGHRS and CDR2 as YFSETQ. This CDR3 reads CASSPRQGGTGELFF. DNA of the CDR3: TGCGCCAGCTCCCCGCGGCAGGGGGGCACCGGGGAGCTGTTTTTT.

This chain joins TRBV7-2 and TRBJ2-7; 8 bases fit TRBD2. V lost 8 bases and J lost 4; bases outside the gene matches: 22. CDR1 SGHTA and CDR2 FQGNSA come from the germline V gene. The length of the CDR3 is 18 residues. The CDR3 spells CASGSRRAGGPNSYEQYF. CDR3 sequence (DNA): TGTGCCAGCGGATCCCGCCGGGCGGGAGGCCCCAACAGTTACGAGCAGTACTTC.

The CDR3 DNA sequence: TGTGCCAGCAGCTCCCCAGGAGTGGTAGCGGGAGGCCCAGATACGCAGTATTTT. Protein: CASSSPGVVAGGPDTQYF. The rearrangement links TRBV5-4 to TRBJ2-3; 10 nucleotides line up with TRBD2. CDR3 length: 18 residues. The germline gives CDR1 SGHNT, CDR2 YYREEE (reference sequence). The ends lost 3 bases at V and 4 bases at J; junction bases unmatched: 14.

The chain recombines TRBV7-9 with TRBJ2-2; the match to TRBD2 covers 7 bases. V lost 7 bases, J lost 7 bases, and 18 bases stayed unmatched. Germline-derived CDR1 and CDR2 are SEHNR and FQNEAQ (reference sequence). The CDR3 extends over 17 amino acids. CDR3 nucleotides: TGTGCCAGCAACTCCCCGGGAGGCGGGAGTACGGGCGGGGAGCTGTTTTTT. Amino acid sequence: CASNSPGGGSTGGELFF.